A single sample gave rise to the 31 T cell receptor beta chains below, sequenced in a study of cytomegalovirus exposure and HLA in healthy donors. The primer mix had 60 Vbeta and 13 Jbeta primers. Data came from immunoSEQ multiplex PCR; TCRdb stores just in-frame clones and leaves some out. This table has tens of thousands of clones, around three quarters appearing once. Specimen: PBMCs. The receptors derive from a man younger than 45 in good health and CMV-seronegative.

This chain joins TRBV19 and TRBJ1-5, with D perhaps TRBD1 (6 bases). The length of the CDR3 is 14 residues. V lost 3 bases, J lost 1 base, and 7 bases lay in between. The germline CDR1 and CDR2 sequences are LNHDA and SQIVND (reference sequence). DNA for the CDR3: TGTGCCAGTAGTATGACAGGCAGCAATCAGCCCCAGCATTTT. Protein: CASSMTGSNQPQHF.

The V gene is TRBV28, the J gene TRBJ2-1; D uncertain. The CDR3 extends over 15 amino acids. Trimming removed 4 bases from V and 3 bases from J, with 13 bases in between. Germline values: CDR1 MDHEN, CDR2 SYDVKM. The CDR3 DNA is TGTGCCAGCAGTTCCCACCGGGTTCTCTACAATGAGCAGTTCTTC. As protein: CASSSHRVLYNEQFF.

The gene calls are TRBV20-1 and TRBJ1-1; possible D gene TRBD1, 5 bases. The CDR3 is 11 residues long. Germline CDR1 and CDR2: DFQATT and SNEGSKA (reference sequence). V was trimmed by 5 bases and J by 12 bases, leaving 16 bases between them. The CDR3 reads CSAAGTSVTFF. CDR3 bases: TGCAGTGCTGCCGGGACTAGTGTGACTTTCTTT.

V and J are TRBV6-1 and TRBJ1-1; TRBD1 aligns across 7 bases. J lost 0 bases, V lost 6 bases, and 7 bases had no gene match. Germline assignment: CDR1 MNHNS and CDR2 SASEGT. The CDR3 contains 15 residues. The CDR3 nucleotides are TGTGCCAGCAGGCAGGGGGAACGGATGAACACTGAAGCTTTCTTT. This encodes CASRQGERMNTEAFF.

The chain uses TRBV13 and TRBJ1-3; D is perhaps TRBD1 (5 bases). V was pared by 5 bases and J by 2 bases, with 10 bases between. This CDR3 is built from 14 residues. Germline CDR1 is PRHDT and CDR2 is FYEKMQ (reference sequence). As DNA, the CDR3 is TGTGCCAGCAGCGACAGCCGGACTGGAAACACCATATATTTT. Translated: CASSDSRTGNTIYF.

The rearrangement uses TRBV2 and TRBJ2-2; the D is unclear. The CDR3 runs to 12 residues. The V gene's germline CDR1 is SNHLY and CDR2 FYNNEI. V was cut by 9 bases and J by 0 bases, with 5 bases left in between. The CDR3 loop reads CASTPNTGELFF. As DNA, the CDR3 is TGTGCCAGTACACCGAACACCGGGGAGCTGTTTTTT. Based on the CDR3 plus reference TRBV2 and TRBJ2-2, the full variable domain is EPEVTQTPSHQVTQMGQEVILRCVPISNHLYFYWYRQILGQKVEFLVSFYNNEISEKSEIFDDQFSVERPDGSNFTLKIRSTKLEDSAMYFCASTPNTGELFFGEGSRLTVL.

The CDR3 bases are TGTGCCAGTAGTGTCGGCGGGACAGTCGATCAGCCCCAGCATTTT. It translates to CASSVGGTVDQPQHF. The chain couples TRBV19 to TRBJ1-5; 7 nucleotides agree with TRBD1. Losses at the gene ends were 5 bases for V and 5 bases for J; bases not matched to a gene: 9. Per the germline V gene, CDR1 is LNHDA and CDR2 is SQIVND (reference sequence). CDR3 size: 15 residues.

The chain links TRBV9 to TRBJ2-7; 11 bases match TRBD2. CDR3 length equals 17 residues. With 3 bases clipped from V and 2 bases from J, the junction kept 10 bases outside the gene matches. Germline V gene lookup returns CDR1 SGDLS and CDR2 YYNGEE. The CDR3 DNA sequence: TGTGCCAGCAGCGCCGTTGGGGCTAGCGGGGGGCCCTACGAGCAGTACTTC. Translating gives CASSAVGASGGPYEQYF. Combining the CDR3 with reference TRBV9 and TRBJ2-7 gives the whole variable domain DSGVTQTPKHLITATGQRVTLRCSPRSGDLSVYWYQQSLDQGLQFLIQYYNGEERAKGNILERFSAQQFPDLHSELNLSSLELGDSALYFCASSAVGASGGPYEQYFGPGTRLTVT.

The J gene is TRBJ1-1, the V gene TRBV6-5; D is uncertain. This CDR3 spans 13 amino acids. Trimming took off 5 bases at V and 2 bases at J, with 9 bases between the two ends. Germline CDR1 and CDR2: MNHEY and SVGAGI. The CDR3 here is CASSRTLNTEAFF. The CDR3 DNA is TGTGCCAGCAGTCGGACTTTAAACACTGAAGCTTTCTTT.

The rearrangement links TRBV23-1 to TRBJ1-5; D is possibly TRBD1 (5 bases). TRBV23-1 is recorded as an ORF, its role being uncertain. The CDR3 runs 17 residues. V was trimmed by 0 bases and J by 0 bases, leaving 12 bases between them. The chain's CDR3 is CASSQSGRVSSNQPQHF. As DNA, the CDR3 is TGCGCCAGCAGTCAATCTGGCAGGGTAAGTAGCAATCAGCCCCAGCATTTT.

The V call is TRBV6-5, the J call TRBJ2-7, with 7 bases matching TRBD1. Germline V gene sequence: CDR1 MNHEY, CDR2 SVGAGI. This CDR3 spans 13 amino acids. The ends lost 6 bases at V and 1 base at J; junction bases unmatched: 3. The CDR3 nucleotides are TGTGCCAGCAGAGGGGACAGATCCTACGAGCAGTACGTC. It encodes CASRGDRSYEQYV.

V usage is TRBV5-8 and J usage is TRBJ2-4; no reliable D call. The CDR3 spans 12 residues. With 0 bases removed from V and 12 bases from J, the gap between germline ends came to 10 bases. Per the germline V gene, CDR1 is SGHTS and CDR2 is YDEGEE. The DNA of the CDR3 is TGTGCCAGCAGCTTGGGTGCAGCGACTCAGTACTTC. It translates to CASSLGAATQYF.

This rearrangement joins TRBV27 to TRBJ2-5; 11 bases fit TRBD2. The CDR3 is 15 residues long. The trim removed 5 bases at V and 4 bases at J, leaving 6 bases unmatched. CDR1 is MNHEY, CDR2 SMNVEV, per germline (reference sequence). The CDR3: CASSPGTSGRETQYF. The CDR3 bases are TGTGCCAGCAGTCCGGGGACTAGCGGCCGAGAGACCCAGTACTTC.

The V and J genes are TRBV13 and TRBJ2-7; possibly TRBD1 for D (6 bases). V was clipped by 4 bases and J by 6 bases, with 13 bases between them. Germline V gene lookup returns CDR1 PRHDT and CDR2 FYEKMQ (reference sequence). This CDR3 has 13 amino acids. CDR3 in DNA: TGTGCCAGCAGCTCCAAAACAGGGAGCGAGCAGTACGTC. This encodes CASSSKTGSEQYV.

This clone was picked up a small number of times. The V call is TRBV5-1, the J call TRBJ2-5; possibly TRBD2 for D (6 bases). This CDR3 is 14 amino acids long. Germline loops: CDR1 SGHRS, CDR2 YFSETQ. With 4 bases removed from V and 5 bases from J, the gap between germline ends came to 15 bases. In nucleotides, the CDR3 is TGCGCCAGCAGCCCACTTGGGGCGGGGGAGACCCAGTACTTC. Encoded protein: CASSPLGAGETQYF.

The chain couples TRBV11-2 to TRBJ2-7; weak D call: TRBD2 (6 bases). The germline CDR1 and CDR2 sequences are SGHAT and FQNNGV. The length of the CDR3 is 13 residues. The V end was cut by 1 base, the J end by 7 bases, with 11 bases between. The CDR3 loop is CASSLAEGGEQYF. The CDR3 region has the DNA TGTGCCAGCAGCTTAGCGGAGGGTGGAGAGCAGTACTTC.

The chain is built from TRBV7-7 and TRBJ2-5, with 9 nucleotides matching TRBD2. V gave up 2 bases and J gave up 4 bases; unmatched junction bases: 8. Germline V gene lookup returns CDR1 SSHAT and CDR2 FNYEAQ (reference sequence). The CDR3 runs to 16 residues. The CDR3 region has the DNA TGTGCCAGCAGCTTAAGTGGAGCGGGGGGCCCAGAGACCCAGTACTTC. Translating gives CASSLSGAGGPETQYF.

The chain joins TRBV9 to TRBJ2-3; 11 bases agree with TRBD2. The CDR3 has 18 residues. V shed 0 bases, J shed 3 bases, and the junction held 9 bases outside the gene matches. The germline CDR1 and CDR2 sequences are SGDLS and YYNGEE. CDR3 in amino acids: CASSVEGLAVEGTDTQYF. The CDR3, as DNA: TGTGCCAGCAGCGTAGAGGGACTAGCGGTGGAGGGGACAGATACGCAGTATTTT.

This chain connects TRBV5-4 to TRBJ2-1, with 9 bases that match TRBD2. The CDR3 is made up of 17 amino acids. Germline-derived CDR1 and CDR2 are SGHNT and YYREEE (reference sequence). Germline trimming cut 5 bases from V and 2 bases from J; bases unmatched to any gene: 11. The CDR3 is CASSYLIGTSTYNEQFF. In DNA, the CDR3 is TGTGCCAGCAGTTACCTGATCGGGACTAGCACCTACAATGAGCAGTTCTTC.

Only a few counts were recorded for this clone. J is TRBJ1-1 and V is TRBV5-6; no clear D. Germline lookup yields CDR1 SGHDT and CDR2 YYEEEE. Deletions cut 6 bases from V and 1 base from J, with 13 bases between. CDR3 size: 14 residues. CDR3 in DNA: TGTGCCAGCAACCTCTTAGAGAAGAACACTGAAGCTTTCTTT. Protein: CASNLLEKNTEAFF.

The chain employs TRBV28 and TRBJ2-3; the match to TRBD1 covers 7 bases. This CDR3 is built from 14 residues. V was clipped by 5 bases and J by 1 base; unmatched bases: 3. Germline assignment: CDR1 MDHEN and CDR2 SYDVKM. CDR3 amino acids: CASSRTGRTDTQYF. DNA of the CDR3: TGTGCCAGCAGTAGGACAGGTCGCACAGATACGCAGTATTTT.

The CDR3: CASSLAGVFEKLFF. The DNA for the CDR3 is TGCGCCAGCAGCTTGGCCGGGGTTTTTGAAAAACTGTTTTTT. This sequence joins TRBV5-1 and TRBJ1-4, with no clear D. V dropped 0 bases and J dropped 7 bases, with 10 bases sitting between them. The CDR3 has 14 residues. Germline V gene data show CDR1 as SGHRS and CDR2 as YFSETQ.

J is TRBJ2-1 and V is TRBV6-5, with D unresolved. Trimming removed 6 bases from V and 2 bases from J, with 11 bases in between. The CDR3 spans 14 residues. CDR1 and CDR2 (germline): MNHEY, SVGAGI. CDR3 DNA sequence: TGTGCCAGCAGAACGAACTCCGCCTACAATGAGCAGTTCTTC. Translating it yields CASRTNSAYNEQFF.

The chain is built from TRBV10-3 and TRBJ1-1, with TRBD1 matching 7 bases. Germline CDR1 and CDR2: ENHRY and SYGVKD. The CDR3 contains 13 residues. V was pared by 10 bases and J by 0 bases, with 5 bases of the junction left unmatched. This chain's CDR3 is CATEDRVNTEAFF. In nucleotides, the CDR3 is TGTGCCACCGAAGACAGGGTGAACACTGAAGCTTTCTTT.

This clone was counted many times. The rearrangement links TRBV7-3 to TRBJ1-1, with D tentatively TRBD1 (5 bases). This CDR3 has 13 amino acids. The V end was cut by 5 bases, the J end by 4 bases, with 11 bases between. CDR1 and CDR2 (germline): SGHTA, FQGTGA. This CDR3 reads CASSTDISTEAFF. CDR3 DNA: TGTGCCAGCAGCACGGACATTTCCACTGAAGCTTTCTTT.

The J gene is TRBJ2-1, the V gene TRBV2; 7 bases are a match to TRBD1. The ends lost 9 bases at V and 1 base at J; junction bases unmatched: 6. Looked up from germline, CDR1 is SNHLY and CDR2 is FYNNEI. The CDR3 is made up of 14 amino acids. The CDR3 DNA reads as TGTGCCAGTTCGACAGGGCGTTCCTACAATGAGCAGTTCTTC. This encodes CASSTGRSYNEQFF. Using reference TRBV2 and TRBJ2-1 for the parts outside the CDR3, the full variable domain is EPEVTQTPSHQVTQMGQEVILRCVPISNHLYFYWYRQILGQKVEFLVSFYNNEISEKSEIFDDQFSVERPDGSNFTLKIRSTKLEDSAMYFCASSTGRSYNEQFFGPGTRLTVL.

V gene TRBV2 combines with J gene TRBJ2-7, with TRBD2 matching over 14 bases. The germline CDR1 and CDR2 sequences are SNHLY and FYNNEI. After removal of 2 bases from V and 6 bases from J, the junction contained 9 bases not matched to a gene. This CDR3 has 17 residues. CDR3 in DNA: TGTGCCAGCAGTGAAACCGGGACTAGCGGGAGTTCTCCCGAGCAGTACGTC. Translating gives CASSETGTSGSSPEQYV.

The V call is TRBV11-1, the J call TRBJ1-2; tentatively, D is TRBD1 (5 bases). V lost 1 base to trimming and J lost 8 bases, with 11 bases between them. CDR1 and CDR2 from the germline V gene are SGHAT and FQDESV (reference sequence). CDR3 size: 13 residues. The CDR3 DNA is TGTGCCAGCAGCTTAGGCGCAGGGTACGGCTACACCTTC. This gives the protein CASSLGAGYGYTF.

The chain employs TRBV7-6 and TRBJ2-1, with 9 bases lining up with TRBD1. The germline CDR1 and CDR2 sequences are SGHVS and FNYEAQ. The V segment lost 3 bases and the J segment 0 bases; nucleotides outside the gene matches: 3. This CDR3 region has 16 residues. CDR3 sequence (DNA): TGTGCCAGCAGCTTGGGGACAGGGAGCTCCTACAATGAGCAGTTCTTC. Protein: CASSLGTGSSYNEQFF.

V gene TRBV7-3 combines with J gene TRBJ2-2, with 9 bases lining up with TRBD2. Trimming took 1 base from V and 6 from J; bases not matched to a gene: 0. CDR3 length equals 14 residues. From germline, CDR1 is SGHTA and CDR2 FQGTGA. As DNA, the CDR3 is TGTGCCAGCAGCTTAATAGCGGGAGCCGGGGAGCTGTTTTTT. As protein: CASSLIAGAGELFF. The variable domain in full, with the rest retrieved from reference TRBV7-3 and TRBJ2-2, is GAGVSQTPSNKVTEKGKYVELRCDPISGHTALYWYRQSLGQGPEFLIYFQGTGAADDSGLPNDRFFAVRPEGSVSTLKIQRTERGDSAVYLCASSLIAGAGELFFGEGSRLTVL.

The chain recombines TRBV19 with TRBJ1-2; 7 bases fit TRBD1. The J segment lost 5 bases and the V segment lost 5 bases, leaving 14 bases of the junction unmatched. Germline CDR1 is LNHDA and CDR2 is SQIVND (reference sequence). The length of the CDR3 is 16 residues. The CDR3 sequence: CASSASSGTAFYGYTF. CDR3 nucleotides: TGTGCCAGTAGTGCATCATCCGGGACAGCGTTTTATGGCTACACCTTC. Based on the CDR3 plus reference TRBV19 and TRBJ1-2, the full variable domain is DGGITQSPKYLFRKEGQNVTLSCEQNLNHDAMYWYRQDPGQGLRLIYYSQIVNDFQKGDIAEGYSVSREKKESFPLTVTSAQKNPTAFYLCASSASSGTAFYGYTFGSGTRLTVV.